The clone carrying this T cell receptor beta chain came up once. A single base separates this from a much larger clone, so it may be a read error. The data are from a study of blood T cells in healthy people across ages. Next came a second PCR, run for about 7 to 12 cycles, which used a sample-barcoded 5' primer along with a J-beta primer mix. TCRdb itself ran the 5' RACE reads through MiXCR, one entry per CDR3 protein. Here the sample spans 800,000 to 950,000 distinct CDR3 sequences, 25% to 35% being singletons. The CDR3 consists of 14 residues. The V gene end was trimmed by 11 bases and the J gene end by 9 bases; junction bases not matched to a gene: 17. This sample was also put to use in a study of T cells of mothers and their children. From that report: Slightly higher but non-significant overlap marked related mother-child pairs versus unrelated pairs.

This chain uses TRBV12-3 or TRBV12-4 with TRBJ2-7; 9 bases line up with TRBD1. The sequence came from a woman aged 40 to 50 in good health. The specimen was blood. CDR3 residues: CACRRGQGGSGQYF. CDR3 bases: TGTGCCTGCCGGAGGGGACAGGGTGGAAGTGGGCAGTACTTC.